This T cell receptor (beta chain) came from a study of blood T cell repertoires in COVID-19. On the study more broadly: The United States, Italy and Spain provided the acute and convalescent COVID-19 samples.

The method was immunoSEQ multiplex PCR; TCRdb's version includes in-frame clones alone and lacks a portion of them. The sample includes some 220,000 clones, around 84% of them seen just once. V was pared by 2 bases and J by 4 bases, with 13 bases between. Germline V CDR1 and CDR2: MNHEY, SMNVEV (reference sequence). The CDR3 covers 15 residues. The V call is TRBV27, the J call TRBJ2-3, with D possibly TRBD1 on 6 matching bases. The sequenced sample consisted of peripheral blood. The receptor was derived from a middle-aged man who had recovered from COVID-19. The CDR3: CASSLRQGISDTQYF. CDR3 nucleotide sequence: TGTGCCAGCAGTTTACGGCAGGGGATCTCAGATACGCAGTATTTT.